The entry below gives a single T cell receptor beta chain sequence along with its context. This clonotype was seen a handful of times. Its antigen remains unidentified. Base qualities are not at hand, and no much larger clone is one base apart. Sequences SGHAT (CDR1) and FQNNGV (CDR2) are obtained from the germline V gene. From the cysteine up to the phenylalanine, the CDR3 has a length of 13 residues. CDR3 DNA only is kept here, 39 bases in frame from base 1. V lost 3 bases and J lost 2 bases; the stretch between them is 7 bases long. The sample is drawn from a study of T-cell reconstitution after alpha-beta-depleted transplantation in children (dated by TCRdb to the mid-2010s). Context from the whole study: Using TCR repertoire profiling, the study followed T-cell immune reconstitution in a quantitative way in children after TCRalphabeta/CD19-depleted allogeneic hematopoietic cell transplantation.

Receptor libraries were prepared by PCR. The reads were generated on an Illumina HiSeq 2500. Molecular barcoding was employed in the preparation of TCR libraries, with unique molecular identifiers being used to normalize TCRbeta repertoire quantification. TCRdb cleaned the public reads at Q25 with fastp, built clones with MiXCR and kept in-frame beta chains. One record per CDR3 amino acid sequence lists the most common genes and DNA. This sample is represented by 400,000 to 500,000 distinct CDR3 sequences; roughly 11% of them were singletons. The biggest ten clones account for approximately 5% of the sample.

The TCR comes from a human donor who donated a stem cell graft to a child with acute myeloid leukemia. The source was PBMCs from the stem cell graft donor, collected from the stem cell graft. The V gene is TRBV11-2 and the J gene is TRBJ2-5; too little of a D gene remains to name it. Here the CDR3 is given as CASSFNVQETQYF. The nucleotide sequence is TGTGCCAGCAGCTTCAATGTTCAAGAGACCCAGTACTTC.